The rows below give T cell receptor beta chains drawn from one sample of a study of CD8+ T cells in alopecia areata. The data were produced by immunoSEQ multiplex PCR, yet TCRdb's version contains in-frame clones alone and is incomplete. This table has 200,000 or so clones, under 40% appearing once. Sequenced material: CD4+ T cells sorted from blood, taken between weeks 30 and 35, from a patient treated with tofacitinib. All receptors derive from a human donor with alopecia areata. Both conserved end residues are part of each CDR3. The D gene is left open where the match is weak. Clone size, where shown, is once, few, many, or a class for clones that have expanded.

size	V	J	D	DNA	CDR3
.	TRBV5-6	TRBJ1-5	.	TGTGCCAGCAGCTTGGGGCCAAGCGGGCAGCCCCAGCATTTT	CASSLGPSGQPQHF
.	TRBV10-1	TRBJ2-2	TRBD2	TGCGCCAGCAGCCCGGGGCTAGCGGTTACCGGGGAGCTGTTTTTT	CASSPGLAVTGELFF
.	TRBV9	TRBJ1-1	TRBD1	TGTGCCAGCAGCGACTTCCAGGGGGCGAACACTGAAGCTTTCTTT	CASSDFQGANTEAFF
.	TRBV29-1	TRBJ1-1	.	TGCAGCGTGGAAGACAGTAAAGCTTTCTTT	CSVEDSKAFF
.	TRBV7-2	TRBJ2-4	TRBD2	TGTGCCAGCAGCCCTCTAGCGGGGGCAAACATTCAGTACTTC	CASSPLAGANIQYF
.	TRBV2	TRBJ2-1	.	TGTGCCAGCAGTTTCGGACAGTTTCATAGGGATGAGCAGTTCTTC	CASSFGQFHRDEQFF
.	TRBV11-2	TRBJ2-7	.	TGTGCCAGCAGCTTAGATCCGGGATCCTACGAGCAGTACTTC	CASSLDPGSYEQYF
few	TRBV28	TRBJ2-5	.	TGTGCCAGCAACTCCCGGGCGAAAGAGACCCAGTACTTC	CASNSRAKETQYF
.	TRBV23-1	TRBJ2-7	.	TGCGCCAGCCCCCATTACGGGGACCCCTACGAGCAGTACTTC	CASPHYGDPYEQYF
few	TRBV19	TRBJ2-1	.	TGTGCCAGTAGCCCAATCCGGGGGTACAGCAACTACAATGAGCAGTTCTTC	CASSPIRGYSNYNEQFF
.	TRBV4-2	TRBJ2-5	TRBD2	TGTGCCAGCAGCCAAGATGGGGTAGCGGGACAAGAGACCCAGTACTTC	CASSQDGVAGQETQYF
.	TRBV2	TRBJ1-1	TRBD1	TGTGCCAGCAGTCGACAGGGGGCAGCTGAAGCTTTCTTT	CASSRQGAAEAFF
.	TRBV5-6	TRBJ2-5	.	TGTGCCAGCAGCCGGGGAATTAGGGAGACCCAGTACTTC	CASSRGIRETQYF
.	TRBV7-8	TRBJ2-5	.	TGTGCCAGCAGCCCGACTGGGATGGAGACCCAGTACTTC	CASSPTGMETQYF
.	TRBV5-1	TRBJ2-4	.	TGCGCCAGCAGCCCCCGGGAGTCAGGCATTCAGTACTTC	CASSPRESGIQYF
.	TRBV30	TRBJ1-2	.	TGTGCCTGGAGTGTACAGGCCCGTCTGCCTGGCTACACCTTC	CAWSVQARLPGYTF
.	TRBV25-1	TRBJ2-7	TRBD1	TGTGCCAGCAGTGTTCGGGGGACAGGGGGTTACGAGCAGTACTTC	CASSVRGTGGYEQYF
.	TRBV12-5	TRBJ1-2	.	TGTGCTAGTGGACCCGAGGGCTATGGCTACACCTTC	CASGPEGYGYTF
.	TRBV7-2	TRBJ2-7	TRBD2	TGTGCCAGCAGCTCCAACCGAGGGACTAGCGGGAGGGCCACGGGCGAGCAGTACTTC	CASSSNRGTSGRATGEQYF
.	TRBV7-8	TRBJ2-6	.	TGTGCCAGCAGCTTACCAGCCGTCCTGACTTTC	CASSLPAVLTF
many	TRBV7-2	TRBJ1-3	.	TGTGCCAGCAGGAGGGGCGACTCTGGAAACACCATATATTTT	CASRRGDSGNTIYF
once	TRBV5-1	TRBJ1-4	.	TGCGCCAGCAGCTTGGGATCTTGGGACGGACTTAATGAAAAACTGTTTTTT	CASSLGSWDGLNEKLFF
many	TRBV28	TRBJ1-6	.	TGTGCCAGCAGTCTAGGACAGAACCTCCACTTT	CASSLGQNLHF